This T cell receptor (beta chain) was captured by sequencing in a study of shared clonotypes between healthy human individuals. As regards this clone: This same CDR3 is encoded by further DNA sequences in the sample.

TCRdb's table, derived via immunoSEQ multiplex PCR, lists solely in-frame clones and lacks some. In the table there are approximately 2.3 million clones, approximately 93% of which are singletons. Sequencing input: naive CD4+ T cells from PBMCs. Sample subset: CD45RA+ positively selected. This receptor was taken from a man between 18 and 35 years old in good health. Some clones in this sample may be carry-over from other donors' samples.

CDR3 nucleotide sequence: TGTGCCAGCAGTTTTAGAGGGCCCCAGCATTTT. Amino acids: CASSFRGPQHF. The chain is built from TRBV28 and TRBJ1-5; the D is unclear. The CDR3 runs 11 residues. Germline CDR1 and CDR2: MDHEN and SYDVKM. The ends were cut back, 3 bases at V and 9 bases at J, with 6 bases in the middle.